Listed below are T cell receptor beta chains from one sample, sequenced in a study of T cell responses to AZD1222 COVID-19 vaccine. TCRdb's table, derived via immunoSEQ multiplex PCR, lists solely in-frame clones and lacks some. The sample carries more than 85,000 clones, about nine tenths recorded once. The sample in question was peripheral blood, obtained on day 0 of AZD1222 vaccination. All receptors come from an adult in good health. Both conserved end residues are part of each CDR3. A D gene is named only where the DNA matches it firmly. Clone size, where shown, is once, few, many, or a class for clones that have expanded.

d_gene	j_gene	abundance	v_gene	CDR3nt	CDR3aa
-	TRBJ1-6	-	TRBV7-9	TGTGCCAGCAGCTCTGGGGGGGTCGCGGCACCCCTCCACTTT	CASSSGGVAAPLHF
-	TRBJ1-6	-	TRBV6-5	TGTGCCAGCAGTTACGATGGGGACACCATTTCACCCCTCCACTTT	CASSYDGDTISPLHF
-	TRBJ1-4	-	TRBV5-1	TGCGCCAGCAGCTTGGGCAGTTCTGCAACTAATGAAAAACTGTTTTTT	CASSLGSSATNEKLFF
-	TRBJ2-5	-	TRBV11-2	TGTGCCAGCACCTCAGGGGAGACCCAGTACTTC	CASTSGETQYF
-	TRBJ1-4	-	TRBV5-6	TGTGCCAGCAGCCAGTCTCACAGGTCCCAAAGCTCCGGAAAACTGTTTTTT	CASSQSHRSQSSGKLFF
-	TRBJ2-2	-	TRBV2	TGTGCCAGCAGTGAACGGCAGGGGGGAAGCAGGGAGCTGTTTTTT	CASSERQGGSRELFF
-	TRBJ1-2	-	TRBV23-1	TGCGCCAGCAGTCAAGGGGGGACCTATGGCTACACCTTC	CASSQGGTYGYTF
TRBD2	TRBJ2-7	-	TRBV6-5	TGTGCCAGCTTCGGAGGGACTAGCCTTTCCTACGAGCAGTACTTC	CASFGGTSLSYEQYF
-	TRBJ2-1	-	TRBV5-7	TGTGCCAGCAGCTTGTGCCGGACTGATAACAATGAGCAGTTCTTC	CASSLCRTDNNEQFF
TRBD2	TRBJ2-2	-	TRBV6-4	TGTGCCAGCAGTAAAAGCGGGGGGAACACCGGGGAGCTGTTTTTT	CASSKSGGNTGELFF
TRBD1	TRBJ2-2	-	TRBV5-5	TGTGCGACCCAAGGACAGGGACGTGGGGAGCTGTTTTTT	CATQGQGRGELFF
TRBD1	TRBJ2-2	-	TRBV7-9	TGTGCCAGCAGAAGGGGGCAAGGCACCGGGGAGCTGTTTTTT	CASRRGQGTGELFF
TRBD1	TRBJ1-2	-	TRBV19	TGTGCCAGTGCAACAGGGGGCGACGGCTATGGCTACACCTTC	CASATGGDGYGYTF
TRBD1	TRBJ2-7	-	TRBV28	TGTGCCAGCAGTTTGGCGGCAGGGGGCAGAGCCTACGAGCAGTACTTC	CASSLAAGGRAYEQYF
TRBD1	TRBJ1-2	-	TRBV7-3	TGTGCCAGCAGCTCAGACAGGGGTTACTATGGCTACACCTTC	CASSSDRGYYGYTF
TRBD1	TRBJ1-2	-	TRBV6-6	TGTGCCAGCACCAACCTTAATCGACAGGGAATCTATGGCTACACCTTC	CASTNLNRQGIYGYTF
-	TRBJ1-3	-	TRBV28	TGTGCCAGCGCCCGGGGGAATGGAAACACCATATATTTT	CASARGNGNTIYF
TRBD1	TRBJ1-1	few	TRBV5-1	TGCGCCAGCAGACCATATGGACAGGGGGCCGGGGCTTTCTTT	CASRPYGQGAGAFF
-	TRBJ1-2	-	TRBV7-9	TGTGCCAGCAGCTCGGACCCTGGGGTAGGCTACACCTTC	CASSSDPGVGYTF
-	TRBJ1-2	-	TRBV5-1	TGCGCCAGCACCGGGGGCGTTTTTCGGGTTCCAGGACGAAATCATGGCTACACCTTC	CASTGGVFRVPGRNHGYTF
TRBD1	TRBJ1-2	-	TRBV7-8	TGTGCCAGCAGCCGCCGGACAGGGTTTGGCTACACCTTC	CASSRRTGFGYTF
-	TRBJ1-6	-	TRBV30	TGTGCCTGGGCCGCTTTGGGCGGCGATTCACCCCTCCACTTT	CAWAALGGDSPLHF
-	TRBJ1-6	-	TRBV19	TGTGCCAGTAGTGTGGGATTTCGAACACCCCTCCACTTT	CASSVGFRTPLHF